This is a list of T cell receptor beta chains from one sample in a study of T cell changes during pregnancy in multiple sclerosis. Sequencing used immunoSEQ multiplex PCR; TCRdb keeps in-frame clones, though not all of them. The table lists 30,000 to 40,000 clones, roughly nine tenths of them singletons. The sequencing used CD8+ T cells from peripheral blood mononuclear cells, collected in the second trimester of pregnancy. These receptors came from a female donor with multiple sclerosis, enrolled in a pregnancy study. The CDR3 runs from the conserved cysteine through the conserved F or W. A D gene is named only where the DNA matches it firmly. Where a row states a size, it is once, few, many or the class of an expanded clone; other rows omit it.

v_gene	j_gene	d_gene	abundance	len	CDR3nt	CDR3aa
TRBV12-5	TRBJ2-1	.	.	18	TGTGCTAGTGGTTTGGGGGTTAGTAGCGGACCTCACTACAATGAGCAGTTCTTC	CASGLGVSSGPHYNEQFF
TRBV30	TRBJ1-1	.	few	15	TGTGCCTGGAGTGCTTCGACCCTACGGGGCACTGAAGCTTTCTTT	CAWSASTLRGTEAFF
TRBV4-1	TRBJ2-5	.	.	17	TGCGCCAGCAGCCTCTTCTTGGGGAGACACGTTGAAGAGACCCAGTACTTC	CASSLFLGRHVEETQYF
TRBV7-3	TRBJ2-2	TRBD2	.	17	TGTGCCAGCAGCAGAGTGCCTAGCGGACCCAACACCGGGGAGCTGTTTTTT	CASSRVPSGPNTGELFF
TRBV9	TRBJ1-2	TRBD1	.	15	TGTGCCAGCAGCCCACGGACAGGGACTAACTATGGCTACACCTTC	CASSPRTGTNYGYTF
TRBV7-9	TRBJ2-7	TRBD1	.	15	TGTGCCAGCAGCCAGGGACAGGACAGCACCTACGAGCAGTACTTC	CASSQGQDSTYEQYF
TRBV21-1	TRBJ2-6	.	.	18	TGTGCCAGCAGCAAATTTCCCCAGGGACTTCGTGGGGCCAACGTCCTGACTTTC	CASSKFPQGLRGANVLTF
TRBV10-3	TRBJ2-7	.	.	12	TGTGCCATCGCCCAGGGTGCCTACGAGCAGTACTTC	CAIAQGAYEQYF
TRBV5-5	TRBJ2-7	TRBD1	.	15	TGTGCCAGCAGTCCCGGGACAGGCCTGACCTACGAGCAGTACTTC	CASSPGTGLTYEQYF
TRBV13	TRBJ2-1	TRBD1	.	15	TGTGCCAGCAGCTTAAGACAGGGTTTTTACAATGAGCAGTTCTTC	CASSLRQGFYNEQFF
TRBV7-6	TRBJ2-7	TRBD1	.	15	TGTGCCAGCAGCAGAGACAGGGGGTCCTCCTACGAGCAGTACTTC	CASSRDRGSSYEQYF
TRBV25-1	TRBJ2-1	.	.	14	TGTGCCAGCAGTGAATTCAACAGGGAAGGTGAGCAGTTCTTC	CASSEFNREGEQFF
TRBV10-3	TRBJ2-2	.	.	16	TGTGCCATCAGTGAGATAGTAGTCCCGAGCACCGGGGAGCTGTTTTTT	CAISEIVVPSTGELFF
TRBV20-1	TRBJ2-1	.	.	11	TGCAGCCCACAGGGTTACAATGAGCAGTTCTTC	CSPQGYNEQFF
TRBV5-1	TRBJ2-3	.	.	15	TGCGCCAGCAGCTTGGCCAGGCCCCCCCCAGATACGCAGTATTTT	CASSLARPPPDTQYF
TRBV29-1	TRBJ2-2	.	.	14	TGCAGCACAAGGACAGCACCGAACACCGGGGAGCTGTTTTTT	CSTRTAPNTGELFF
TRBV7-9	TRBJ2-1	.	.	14	TGTGCCAGCAGCTTAGCGCTCGGGCGGGATGAGCAGTTCTTC	CASSLALGRDEQFF
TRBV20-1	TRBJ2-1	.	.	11	TGCAGTGCTAGTCGCGGAAATGAGCAGTTCTTC	CSASRGNEQFF
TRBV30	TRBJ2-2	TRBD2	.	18	TGTGCCTGGAGTGTACTAAGCGGGACTTTGGGGAACACCGGGGAGCTGTTTTTT	CAWSVLSGTLGNTGELFF
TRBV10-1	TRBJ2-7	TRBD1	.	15	TGCGCCAGCAGTGAGTTGGGACAGGGGTCCGACGAGCAGTACTTC	CASSELGQGSDEQYF
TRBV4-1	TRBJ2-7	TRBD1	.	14	TGCGCCAGCAGCCAAGAACAGGGGGTCTACGAGCAGTACTTC	CASSQEQGVYEQYF
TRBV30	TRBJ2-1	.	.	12	TGTGCCTGGAGTCCCAATTACAATGAGCAGTTCTTC	CAWSPNYNEQFF
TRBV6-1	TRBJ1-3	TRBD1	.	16	TGTGCCAGCAGTGAAGAGGAGGGGGCTTCTGGAAACACCATATATTTT	CASSEEEGASGNTIYF
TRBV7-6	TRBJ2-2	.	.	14	TGTGCCAGCAGCTTACGCAGTTTAACCGGGGAGCTGTTTTTT	CASSLRSLTGELFF
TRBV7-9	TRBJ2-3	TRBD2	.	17	TGTGCCAGCAGCTTAGTGGATAGCGGGGAATTCACAGATACGCAGTATTTT	CASSLVDSGEFTDTQYF
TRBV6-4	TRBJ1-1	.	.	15	TGTGCCAGCAGTCCCTCCCCAGGGGAGAGCACTGAAGCTTTCTTT	CASSPSPGESTEAFF
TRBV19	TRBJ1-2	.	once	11	TGTGCCGGTGGGAGCGCTTCCGGCTACACCTTC	CAGGSASGYTF
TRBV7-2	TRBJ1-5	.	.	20	TGTGCCAGCAGCTTAGCGATGGGTCCCTCGGGAGGGTATTCCGATCAGCCCCAGCATTTT	CASSLAMGPSGGYSDQPQHF
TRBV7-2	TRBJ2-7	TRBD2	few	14	TGTGCCAGCAGCCACCAACCGGGAGGCTACGAGCAGTACTTC	CASSHQPGGYEQYF